This T cell receptor beta chain was found in a study of T cell clonality in common variable immunodeficiency. General observations from the study: CVID subjects had higher TCRbeta clonality than healthy controls, most marked in about a third.

Both groups were predominantly of Caucasian heritage. Using immunoSEQ multiplex PCR, the repertoire was profiled, and TCRdb retains in-frame clones only, with some absent. The sample was found to contain about 34,000 clones, and every one recurs. Many counts were recorded for this clone. The antigen is unknown. The read ends 3 residues early relative to the CDR3; the germline J gene fills the gap. Trimming left V 5 bases short and J 5 bases short, with 12 bases between. Germline lookup yields CDR1 SGHTA and CDR2 FQGNSA. The CDR3 has 14 amino acids. The TCR sequence derives from a person aged 18 to 70 in good health. Sequenced sample: peripheral blood mononuclear cells. J is TRBJ2-2 and V is TRBV7-2; D possibly corresponds to TRBD1 (6 bases). CDR3 DNA (partial): TGTGCCAGCAGCCATCAGACAGGAACCGGGGAG. Amino acids: CASSHQTGTGE. The whole CDR3 sequence reads CASSHQTGTGELFF.